The sequence of this T cell receptor beta chain was determined in a study of CD8 T cells in Susac syndrome. This CDR3 has 13 amino acids. Losses at the gene ends were 7 bases for V and 5 bases for J; bases not matched to a gene: 7. Germline V CDR1 and CDR2: SQVTM, ANQGSEA. The RNA input was about 0.45 to 1 ug, and it was reverse transcribed with random hexamers. TCRdb itself ran the immunoSEQ multiplex PCR reads through MiXCR, one entry per CDR3 protein. The sample contains about 150,000 distinct CDR3 sequences, approximately 96% of which appear only once. V is TRBV29-1 and J is TRBJ2-5; 10 positions agree with TRBD1. This receptor was identified in a human donor with Susac syndrome. The sequenced sample was CD4+ T cells from PBMCs. The CDR3 is CSAAGQGLETQYF. CDR3 nucleotides: TGCAGCGCCGCGGGACAGGGGTTGGAGACCCAGTACTTC.